These 25 T cell receptor beta chains originate from one sample sequenced in a study of T cell responses to AZD1222 COVID-19 vaccine. The repertoire was sequenced with immunoSEQ multiplex PCR; TCRdb's copy has only in-frame clones and lacks some. The data show around 100,000 clones, about nine tenths seen once. The sample in question was peripheral blood, obtained on day 0 of AZD1222 vaccination. These TCRs come from an adult in good health.

This chain connects TRBV7-9 to TRBJ2-1; D not resolved. This CDR3 is 12 amino acids long. CDR1 and CDR2 from the germline V gene are SEHNR and FQNEAQ (reference sequence). Trimming took off 5 bases at V and 8 bases at J, with 10 bases between the two ends. CDR3 bases: TGTGCCAGCAGCCCTAGTGGCTATGAGCAGTTCTTC. Protein product: CASSPSGYEQFF.

This chain connects TRBV2 to TRBJ1-1; 8 nucleotides agree with TRBD1. The CDR3 is 13 residues long. In germline, CDR1 is SNHLY, CDR2 FYNNEI. J lost 3 bases, V lost 10 bases, and 7 bases had no gene match. In DNA form, the CDR3 reads TGTGCCACCCGGACAGGGCGGGACACTGAAGCTTTCTTT. Its translation: CATRTGRDTEAFF.

The chain uses TRBV5-1 and TRBJ2-2, with D unresolved. The CDR3 sequence is 15 residues long. CDR1 and CDR2 from the germline V gene are SGHRS and YFSETQ. V shed 0 bases and J shed 3 bases, with 9 bases lying between them. Here the CDR3 DNA reads TGCGCCAGCAGCTTGGATCTGCAGGACACCGGGGAGCTGTTTTTT. Translating gives CASSLDLQDTGELFF.

This clone was picked up one time. The chain's CDR3 is CASRLGGSTGELFF. The CDR3, as DNA: TGTGCCAGCAGGCTAGGGGGGAGCACCGGGGAGCTGTTTTTT. This sequence joins TRBV7-8 and TRBJ2-2; TRBD1 or TRBD2 may be the D gene (6 bases each). The CDR3 totals 14 residues. V was shortened by 6 bases and J by 4 bases, with 12 bases between the two germline ends. CDR1 is SGHVS and CDR2 is FQNEAQ in the germline V gene.

V is TRBV28 and J is TRBJ1-5; 7 bases fit TRBD1. V gave up 7 bases and J gave up 7 bases; unmatched junction bases: 7. Germline V CDR1 and CDR2: MDHEN, SYDVKM. This CDR3 comprises 13 residues. The CDR3 DNA reads TGTGCCAGCATCTCTACAGGGGACCAGCCCCAGCATTTT. As protein: CASISTGDQPQHF.

This clone turned up a few times. The genes are TRBV11-2 and TRBJ2-1, with 10 bases matching TRBD2. The V and J ends lost 2 bases and 7 bases, in that order; junction bases with no gene match: 8. CDR1 and CDR2 (germline): SGHAT, FQNNGV. This CDR3 has 16 residues. In nucleotides, the CDR3 is TGTGCCAGCAGCTTACAACTAGCGGGGAGTGGGAATGAGCAGTTCTTC. Translating gives CASSLQLAGSGNEQFF.

The chain uses TRBV28 and TRBJ2-7, with TRBD1 as a possible D gene (7 bases). The V and J ends lost 3 bases and 3 bases respectively, with 18 bases between them. This CDR3 has 16 residues. Germline CDR1 and CDR2: MDHEN and SYDVKM. The CDR3 region is CASSFGGSGGYYEQYF. CDR3 DNA sequence: TGTGCCAGCAGTTTTGGAGGGTCAGGGGGGTACTACGAGCAGTACTTC.

CDR3 sequence reads: CASTGADSPLHF. The CDR3 coding sequence is TGTGCCAGTACGGGGGCCGATTCACCCCTCCACTTT. The rearrangement links TRBV19 to TRBJ1-6; D is possibly TRBD1 (6 bases). Trimming stripped 7 bases from V and 8 bases from J, with 9 bases between. The CDR3 extends over 12 amino acids. CDR1 LNHDA and CDR2 SQIVND come from the germline V gene (reference sequence).

The chain employs TRBV11-3 and TRBJ1-1; D unclear. With 0 bases removed from V and 1 base from J, the gap between germline ends came to 3 bases. The germline CDR1 and CDR2 sequences are SGHNT and YENEEA. The CDR3 sequence is 13 residues long. The CDR3 here is CASSLDGNTEAFF. CDR3 DNA: TGTGCCAGCAGCTTAGACGGGAACACTGAAGCTTTCTTT.

The genes are TRBV28 and TRBJ2-5; the match to TRBD2 covers 8 bases. The CDR3 loop spans 18 amino acids. The J segment lost 4 bases and the V segment lost 2 bases, leaving 15 bases of the junction unmatched. CDR1 is MDHEN, CDR2 SYDVKM, per germline. CDR3 loop: CASSLPREGAGGRETQYF. As DNA, the CDR3 is TGTGCCAGCAGTTTACCCCGCGAGGGCGCGGGAGGACGAGAGACCCAGTACTTC.

J is TRBJ2-5 and V is TRBV4-1, with a weak D call TRBD1 (6 bases). Germline loops: CDR1 MGHRA, CDR2 YSYEKL. The V and J ends lost 4 bases and 4 bases respectively, with 10 bases between them. The CDR3 sequence is 13 residues long. CDR3 coding DNA: TGCGCCAGCAGCCTAGGGACACTAGAGACCCAGTACTTC. This sequence encodes CASSLGTLETQYF.

This rearrangement joins TRBV5-3 to TRBJ2-7, with D possibly being TRBD2 (6 bases). TRBV5-3 is an open reading frame whose function is uncertain. This CDR3 is 12 amino acids long. Trimming stripped 2 bases from V and 6 bases from J, with 9 bases between. In DNA, the CDR3 is TGTGCCAGAAGCTTACCCGGGGGCGAGCAGTACTTC. Protein product: CARSLPGGEQYF.

The genes are TRBV6-5 and TRBJ2-1, with 7 bases identical to TRBD2. Germline V gene lookup returns CDR1 MNHEY and CDR2 SVGAGI. This CDR3 region has 14 residues. V shed 2 bases, J shed 7 bases, and the junction held 5 bases outside the gene matches. In DNA, the CDR3 is TGTGCCAGCAGTTACGGGAGGGCGGGTAATGAGCAGTTCTTC. It yields the protein CASSYGRAGNEQFF.

The chain couples TRBV10-3 to TRBJ1-1, with D maybe TRBD1 (5 bases). Germline CDR1 ENHRY, CDR2 SYGVKD. This CDR3 region has 13 residues. Deletions cut 0 bases from V and 5 bases from J, with 7 bases between. CDR3 in amino acids: CAISESGGTEAFF. DNA of the CDR3: TGTGCCATCAGTGAGTCGGGGGGGACTGAAGCTTTCTTT.

The J gene is TRBJ1-1, the V gene TRBV7-9; D unresolved. The V and J ends lost 5 bases and 1 base respectively, with 8 bases between them. This CDR3 contains 13 residues. CDR1 is SEHNR, CDR2 FQNEAQ, per germline (reference sequence). In DNA form, the CDR3 reads TGTGCCAGCAGCGCCACGGGGAACACTGAAGCTTTCTTT. Its protein product is CASSATGNTEAFF.

The chain joins TRBV3-1 (or the pseudogene TRBV3-2) to TRBJ2-3; 11 bases agree with TRBD2. V lost 3 bases to trimming and J lost 6 bases; unmatched junction nucleotides: 26. The CDR3 has 22 amino acids. Germline loops: CDR1 LGHDT, CDR2 YNNKEL (reference sequence). The CDR3 coding sequence is TGTGCCAGCAGCCAGGTACATTCGATCGAAACTAGCGGGAGCGCTGCGCTGGATACGCAGTATTTT. Translation: CASSQVHSIETSGSAALDTQYF.

This clone appeared a single time. The V gene is TRBV19, the J gene TRBJ2-1; D may be TRBD1 or TRBD2 (5 bases each). V lost 1 base, J lost 0 bases, and 7 bases lay in between. Germline values: CDR1 LNHDA, CDR2 SQIVND (reference sequence). CDR3 length: 15 amino acids. DNA of the CDR3: TGTGCCAGTAGTATAGCGGGGCACTCCTACAATGAGCAGTTCTTC. Translated: CASSIAGHSYNEQFF.

The CDR3 region is CASSSLLGSGERGEQYF. The CDR3, as DNA: TGTGCCAGCAGTTCCCTGCTGGGTAGCGGGGAGCGGGGCGAGCAGTACTTC. V is TRBV27 and J is TRBJ2-7; 8 positions agree with TRBD2. The CDR3 totals 17 residues. Germline CDR1 MNHEY, CDR2 SMNVEV (reference sequence). V gave up 4 bases and J gave up 6 bases; unmatched junction bases: 17.

The chain combines TRBV2 with TRBJ2-1, with 7 bases fitting TRBD2. The CDR3 extends over 16 amino acids. J lost 8 bases, V lost 1 base, and 11 bases had no gene match. Per the germline V gene, CDR1 is SNHLY and CDR2 is FYNNEI. The CDR3 reads CASSEGEGRRADEQFF. The CDR3 nucleotides are TGTGCCAGCAGTGAAGGGGAGGGGCGCAGAGCCGATGAGCAGTTCTTC.

This chain uses TRBV4-2 with TRBJ1-6; 7 bases map to TRBD1. Germline CDR1 reads LGHNA; CDR2 reads YNFKEQ. The CDR3 covers 18 residues. With V trimmed by 3 bases and J by 10 bases, 18 bases remained unmatched. The CDR3 DNA sequence: TGTGCCAGCAGCCATGGACGGGCAGGGGGAACCCTGTTCTCACCCCTCCACTTT. Protein: CASSHGRAGGTLFSPLHF.

The genes are TRBV2 and TRBJ1-5, with D unclear. Per germline, CDR1 SNHLY and CDR2 FYNNEI. The CDR3 sequence is 14 residues long. Deletions cut 7 bases from V and 6 bases from J, with 16 bases between. CDR3 loop: CASTDGSGTQPQHF. In nucleotides, the CDR3 is TGTGCCAGCACCGATGGGAGTGGCACTCAGCCCCAGCATTTT.

This clone has just one count. The chain joins TRBV3-1 (or the pseudogene TRBV3-2) to TRBJ2-1; no clear D gene. Germline CDR1 LGHDT, CDR2 YNNKEL (reference sequence). The CDR3 contains 14 residues. V was cut by 1 base and J by 7 bases, with 11 bases left in between. CDR3 DNA sequence: TGTGCCAGCAGCCAAGGTGCCGGACCTAATGAGCAGTTCTTC. It encodes CASSQGAGPNEQFF.

This clone showed up just once. The chain couples TRBV24-1 to TRBJ2-3; D is undetermined. V lost 1 base and J 0 bases, leaving 7 bases between the germline ends. The CDR3 loop spans 15 amino acids. Germline V gives CDR1 KGHDR, CDR2 SFDVKD. As DNA, the CDR3 is TGTGCCACCAGTGATTTCTCAGCCAGCACAGATACGCAGTATTTT. Its protein product is CATSDFSASTDTQYF.

The chain uses TRBV30 and TRBJ1-5; maybe TRBD1 (5 bases). The CDR3 is 14 amino acids. The V and J ends lost 3 bases and 4 bases respectively, with 13 bases between them. Germline CDR1 and CDR2: GTSNPN and SVGIG (reference sequence). The CDR3 nucleotides read TGTGCCTGGAGCCGGGGCGATGGGAATCAGCCCCAGCATTTT. It specifies CAWSRGDGNQPQHF.

The J gene is TRBJ2-3, the V gene TRBV15, with TRBD2 as a possible D gene (5 bases). The V end lost 5 bases, the J end lost 8 bases, and 11 bases lay between the germline ends. Germline V gives CDR1 LNHNV, CDR2 YYDKDF (reference sequence). The CDR3 extends over 12 amino acids. The CDR3 DNA sequence: TGTGCCACCAGCGTAAGGGCGGGTACGCAGTATTTT. Its translation is CATSVRAGTQYF.